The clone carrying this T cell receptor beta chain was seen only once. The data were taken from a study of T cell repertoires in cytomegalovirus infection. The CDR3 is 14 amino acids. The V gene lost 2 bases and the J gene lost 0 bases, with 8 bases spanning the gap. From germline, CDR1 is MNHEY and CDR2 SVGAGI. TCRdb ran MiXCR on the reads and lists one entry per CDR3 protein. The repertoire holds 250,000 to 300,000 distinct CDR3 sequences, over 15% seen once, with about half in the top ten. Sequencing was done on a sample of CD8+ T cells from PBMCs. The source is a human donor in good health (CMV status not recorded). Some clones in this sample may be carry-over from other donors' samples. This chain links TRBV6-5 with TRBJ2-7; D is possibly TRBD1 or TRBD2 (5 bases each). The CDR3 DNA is TGTGCCAGCAGTTACGGGACCCACTCCTACGAGCAGTACTTC. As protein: CASSYGTHSYEQYF.